This T cell receptor (beta chain) was found in a study of post-analysis software for immune sequencing data. Study overall: In terms of disease course, relapsing-remitting, secondary progressive and progressive-relapsing multiple sclerosis were included.

CDR3 size: 18 residues. CDR1 and CDR2 (germline): MGHRA, YSYEKL. Deletions cut 4 bases from V and 0 bases from J, with 19 bases between. The authors incorporated unique molecular identifiers into the TCR beta cDNA libraries. A population of about 0.95 to 10 million T cells gave rise to roughly 0.5 million cDNA molecules. TCRdb re-called the PCR reads through MiXCR, storing one row per CDR3 protein. The repertoire includes about 200,000 distinct CDR3 sequences, 25% to 35% of them detected once, and nearly 3.5% sits in the top ten. Study-wide results and limits: Among multiple sclerosis patients, normalized Chao1 diversity was significantly below that of controls. With F measure, samples from one preparation batch clustered together strongly. Controls showed lower frequencies than patients for five TRBV segments, and TRBV5-6, TRBV5-1 and TRBV20-1 were among these.

This clonotype was recorded at least ten times. The antigen remains undetermined. The chain links TRBV4-1 to TRBJ2-1; D might be TRBD2 (6 bases). This clonotype was sampled from a girl aged 2-17 years with multiple sclerosis. Sequenced sample: blood. The CDR3 nucleotides are TGCGCCAGCAGCCGGACTTGGGAGCGGGCAAGCTCCTACAATGAGCAGTTCTTC. Amino acids: CASSRTWERASSYNEQFF.